These 8 T cell receptor beta chains were all obtained from the same sample, sequenced in a study of blood T cell repertoires in COVID-19. The protocol was immunoSEQ multiplex PCR, while the TCRdb copy is restricted to in-frame clones and leaves out a portion. The table has roughly 36,000 clones, roughly 85% seen once. The sequencing sample was made of peripheral blood. Source of these receptors: a man between 60 and 70 years old with acute or convalescent COVID-19.

The rearrangement joins TRBV6-5 to TRBJ2-7, with D possibly TRBD1 on 5 matching bases. The length of the CDR3 is 13 residues. Trimming pared 2 bases from V and 4 bases from J, leaving 9 bases between. Germline V gives CDR1 MNHEY, CDR2 SVGAGI. The chain's CDR3 is CASSYDRRYEQYF. CDR3 bases: TGTGCCAGCAGTTACGACAGAAGGTACGAGCAGTACTTC.

This clone appeared a few times. The chain carries TRBV19 and TRBJ1-3, with a weak D call TRBD1 (6 bases). The CDR3 consists of 13 residues. V lost 5 bases and J 10 bases, leaving 15 bases between the germline ends. Germline assignment: CDR1 LNHDA and CDR2 SQIVND (reference sequence). In nucleotides, the CDR3 is TGTGCCAGTAGTCGGACAGACGTTTGGACCATATATTTT. Translating it yields CASSRTDVWTIYF.

This sequence joins TRBV5-5 and TRBJ2-6, with D hard to call. The CDR3 loop spans 15 amino acids. Germline CDR1 and CDR2: SGHKS and YYEKEE (reference sequence). With 2 bases removed from V and 1 base from J, the gap between germline ends came to 7 bases. The CDR3 DNA reads as TGTGCCAGCAGCTTACCTAGTTCTGGGGCCAACGTCCTGACTTTC. This encodes CASSLPSSGANVLTF.

This chain links TRBV5-1 with TRBJ1-3, with 7 bases matching TRBD1. The V segment lost 0 bases and the J segment 0 bases; nucleotides outside the gene matches: 6. This CDR3 is built from 17 residues. CDR1 SGHRS and CDR2 YFSETQ come from the germline V gene. The CDR3: CASSLEGATSSGNTIYF. The DNA of the CDR3 is TGCGCCAGCAGCTTGGAGGGGGCCACAAGCTCTGGAAACACCATATATTTT.

J is TRBJ2-6 and V is TRBV27; D ambiguous. The CDR3 is made up of 13 amino acids. Germline-derived CDR1 and CDR2 are MNHEY and SMNVEV (reference sequence). V gave up 7 bases and J gave up 2 bases, with 6 bases separating them. DNA of the CDR3: TGTGCCAGCAACTCCGCTGGGGCCAACGTCCTGACTTTC. This encodes CASNSAGANVLTF.

This clone was recorded once. This chain links TRBV12-3 or TRBV12-4 with TRBJ1-2; perhaps TRBD1 as D (6 bases). V lost 1 base and J 6 bases, leaving 9 bases between the germline ends. The CDR3 totals 13 residues. The CDR3 DNA reads as TGTGCCAGCAGTTTAGACAGGGTAAATGGCTACACCTTC. Amino acids: CASSLDRVNGYTF.

This clone was seen just once. This rearrangement joins TRBV2 to TRBJ1-2; TRBD1 matches 7 bases. There are 13 residues in the CDR3. Germline lookup yields CDR1 SNHLY and CDR2 FYNNEI. Germline trimming cut 7 bases from V and 8 bases from J; bases unmatched to any gene: 10. The CDR3 reads CASITDRARGYTF. CDR3 nucleotide sequence: TGTGCCAGCATCACTGACAGGGCACGCGGCTACACCTTC.

This sequence joins TRBV28 and TRBJ2-5, with TRBD1 as a possible D gene (6 bases). The V gene lost 3 bases and the J gene lost 5 bases, with 10 bases spanning the gap. This CDR3 has 13 amino acids. Germline CDR1 MDHEN, CDR2 SYDVKM. The CDR3 here is CASSFRTVETQYF. The CDR3 DNA sequence: TGTGCCAGCAGTTTCAGGACAGTGGAGACCCAGTACTTC.